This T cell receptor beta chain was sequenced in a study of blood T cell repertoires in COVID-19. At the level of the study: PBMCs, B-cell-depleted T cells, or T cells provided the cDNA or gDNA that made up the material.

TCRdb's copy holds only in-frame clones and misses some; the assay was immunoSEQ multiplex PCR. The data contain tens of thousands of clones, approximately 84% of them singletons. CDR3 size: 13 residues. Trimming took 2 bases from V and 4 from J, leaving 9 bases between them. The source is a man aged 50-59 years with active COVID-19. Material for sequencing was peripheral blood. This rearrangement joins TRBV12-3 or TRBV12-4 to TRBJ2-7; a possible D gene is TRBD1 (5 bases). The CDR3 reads CASSLNRPYEQYF. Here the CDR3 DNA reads TGTGCCAGCAGTTTAAACAGGCCTTACGAGCAGTACTTC.